Listed here is a single T cell receptor beta chain. PCR was performed using 60 Vbeta and 13 Jbeta primers. TCRdb keeps only in-frame clones here, not all; method: immunoSEQ multiplex PCR. The sample holds over 100,000 clones; about 79% are singletons and the top ten take roughly 5%. The sample originates from a study of cytomegalovirus exposure and HLA in healthy donors. Study-wide context: Of 398 genotyped donors, roughly 86% clustered with self-reported Caucasian donors.

Per the germline V gene, CDR1 is SGDLS and CDR2 is YYNGEE. CDR3 length: 17 amino acids. V trimming: 2 bases; J trimming: 2 bases; junction bases outside the gene matches: 6. Input material: PBMCs. The rearrangement joins TRBV9 to TRBJ2-3, with 12 bases that match TRBD2. This sequence was found in a man aged 55 to 69 in good health and CMV-seropositive. The CDR3 DNA is TGTGCCAGCAGCGTCGGACTAGCGGGGACTTTCACAGATACGCAGTATTTT. This translates into CASSVGLAGTFTDTQYF. The whole variable domain, remainder taken from reference TRBV9 and TRBJ2-3, is DSGVTQTPKHLITATGQRVTLRCSPRSGDLSVYWYQQSLDQGLQFLIQYYNGEERAKGNILERFSAQQFPDLHSELNLSSLELGDSALYFCASSVGLAGTFTDTQYFGPGTRLTVL.